A single TCR beta chain is shown here with its context. Its target is unknown. This entry comes from a study of T cells in Graves' hyperthyroidism and ophthalmopathy. V was cut by 1 base and J by 8 bases, with 11 bases left in between. The germline CDR1 and CDR2 sequences are GTSNPN and SVGIG (reference sequence). CDR3 length equals 12 residues. Study-level points and caveats: Most thyroid-expanded clonotypes above 0.001 were also found in blood.

What was amplified from RNA transcripts were TCR beta CDR3 regions. HTBI primers were the set used in a first-round RT-PCR of the TCR CDR3. TCRdb re-called the multiplex PCR reads with MiXCR, one entry per CDR3 protein. The table shows about 500,000 distinct CDR3 sequences, with under 20% occurring only once. Disease lasting under 3 months, a NOSPECS grade of at least 4, and a Clinical Activity Score of at least 3 were features of the ophthalmopathy patients. Exclusion criteria comprised uncontrolled infection, other autoimmune disease, pregnancy or lactation. This chain connects TRBV30 to TRBJ1-2; no clear D gene. The receptor's source is a woman younger than 30 with Graves' ophthalmopathy. The source material was blood. DNA for the CDR3: TGTGCCTGGAGTGGCGAGGCGGGCGGCTACACCTTC. Translated: CAWSGEAGGYTF.